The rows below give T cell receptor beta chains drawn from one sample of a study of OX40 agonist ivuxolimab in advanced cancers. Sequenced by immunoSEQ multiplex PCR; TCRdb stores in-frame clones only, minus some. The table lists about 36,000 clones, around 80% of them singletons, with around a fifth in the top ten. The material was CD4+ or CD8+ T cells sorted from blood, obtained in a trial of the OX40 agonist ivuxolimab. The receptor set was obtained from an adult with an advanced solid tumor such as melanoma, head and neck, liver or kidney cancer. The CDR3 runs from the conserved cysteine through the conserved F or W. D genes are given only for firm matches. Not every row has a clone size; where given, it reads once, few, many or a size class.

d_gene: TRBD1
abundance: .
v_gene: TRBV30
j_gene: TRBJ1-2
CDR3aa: CAWAWDRGQDYGYTF
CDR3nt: TGTGCCTGGGCCTGGGACAGGGGACAGGACTATGGCTACACCTTC

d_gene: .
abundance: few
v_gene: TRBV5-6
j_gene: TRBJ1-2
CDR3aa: CASSLVRAGNGYTF
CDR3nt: TGTGCCAGCAGCTTGGTCCGGGCTGGGAATGGCTACACCTTC

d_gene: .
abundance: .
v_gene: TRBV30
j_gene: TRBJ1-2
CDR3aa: CAWWGIDGYTF
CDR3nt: TGTGCCTGGTGGGGGATCGATGGCTACACCTTC

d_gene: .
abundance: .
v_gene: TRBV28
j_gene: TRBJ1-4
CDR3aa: CASRTIEKLFF
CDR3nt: TGTGCCAGCAGGACCATTGAAAAACTGTTTTTT

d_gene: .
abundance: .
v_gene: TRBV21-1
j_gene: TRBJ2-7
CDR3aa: CASSNETGGSYEQYF
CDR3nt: TGTGCCAGCAGCAACGAGACAGGGGGCTCCTACGAGCAGTACTTC

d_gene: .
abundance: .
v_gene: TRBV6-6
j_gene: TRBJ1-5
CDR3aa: CASSRDKADQPQHF
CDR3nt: TGTGCCAGCAGCCGGGACAAAGCGGATCAGCCCCAGCATTTT

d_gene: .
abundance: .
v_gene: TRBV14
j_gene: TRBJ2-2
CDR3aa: CASSRGRTGELFF
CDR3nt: TGTGCCAGCAGCCGGGGTAGAACCGGGGAGCTGTTTTTT

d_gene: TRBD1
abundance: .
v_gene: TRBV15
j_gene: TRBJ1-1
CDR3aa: CATSSVDRVAFF
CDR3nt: TGTGCCACCAGCAGCGTAGACAGGGTAGCTTTCTTT

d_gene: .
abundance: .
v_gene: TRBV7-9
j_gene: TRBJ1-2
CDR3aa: CASSLVGSSGGYTF
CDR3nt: TGTGCCAGCAGCTTAGTCGGGTCGTCAGGGGGCTACACCTTC

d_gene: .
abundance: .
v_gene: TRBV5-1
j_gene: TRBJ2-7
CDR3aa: CASSLGAAYEQYF
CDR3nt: TGCGCCAGCAGCTTGGGGGCAGCCTACGAGCAGTACTTC

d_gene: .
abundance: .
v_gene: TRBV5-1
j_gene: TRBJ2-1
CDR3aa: CASSLAGVYSYNEQFF
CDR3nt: TGCGCCAGCAGCTTGGCCGGGGTTTACTCCTACAATGAGCAGTTCTTC

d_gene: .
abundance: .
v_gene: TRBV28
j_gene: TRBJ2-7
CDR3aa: CASTPYSAGKYEQYF
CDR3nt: TGTGCCAGCACTCCCTACTCGGCAGGCAAGTACGAGCAGTACTTC

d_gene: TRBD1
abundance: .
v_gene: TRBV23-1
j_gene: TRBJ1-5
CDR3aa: CASSHDSTGSNQPQHF
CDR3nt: TGCGCCAGCAGCCACGACTCGACAGGGAGCAATCAGCCCCAGCATTTT

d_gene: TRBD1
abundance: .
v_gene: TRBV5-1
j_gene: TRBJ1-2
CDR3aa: CASRPRGQGGYTF
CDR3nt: TGCGCCAGCCGTCCCAGGGGGCAGGGTGGCTACACCTTC

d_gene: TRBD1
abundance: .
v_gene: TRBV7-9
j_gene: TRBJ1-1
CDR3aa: CASSLEGAANTEAFF
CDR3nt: TGTGCCAGCAGCTTAGAGGGGGCCGCGAACACTGAAGCTTTCTTT

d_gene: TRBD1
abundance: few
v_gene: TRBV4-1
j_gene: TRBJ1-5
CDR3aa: CASSPLFMDRANQPQHF
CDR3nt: TGCGCCAGCAGCCCGCTTTTTATGGACAGGGCGAATCAGCCCCAGCATTTT

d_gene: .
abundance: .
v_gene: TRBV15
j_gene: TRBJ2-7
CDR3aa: CATSRDYGRDYEQYF
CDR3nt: TGTGCCACCAGCAGAGATTATGGGCGGGACTACGAGCAGTACTTC

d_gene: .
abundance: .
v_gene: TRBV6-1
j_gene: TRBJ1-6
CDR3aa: CASSAVGVESPLHF
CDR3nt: TGTGCCAGCAGTGCGGTTGGGGTTGAATCACCCCTCCACTTT

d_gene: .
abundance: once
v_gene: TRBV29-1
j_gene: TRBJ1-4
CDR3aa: CSVERMGSQEKLFF
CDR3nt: TGCAGCGTTGAACGGATGGGGAGTCAAGAAAAACTGTTTTTT

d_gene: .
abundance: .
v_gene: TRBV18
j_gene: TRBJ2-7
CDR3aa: CASSPRNSYEQYF
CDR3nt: TGTGCCAGCTCACCACGGAATTCCTACGAGCAGTACTTC

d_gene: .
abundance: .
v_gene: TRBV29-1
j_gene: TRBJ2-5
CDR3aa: CSVGGVQGPTQYF
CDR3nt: TGCAGCGTTGGGGGTGTACAGGGCCCGACCCAGTACTTC

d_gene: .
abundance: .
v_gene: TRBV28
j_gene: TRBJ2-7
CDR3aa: CASSLGGSYEQYF
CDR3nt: TGTGCCAGCAGTTTGGGGGGTTCCTACGAGCAGTACTTC

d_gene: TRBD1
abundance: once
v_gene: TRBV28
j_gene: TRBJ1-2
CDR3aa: CASSPPRDRGSYGYTF
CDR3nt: TGTGCCAGCAGTCCTCCCCGGGACAGGGGTTCCTATGGCTACACCTTC

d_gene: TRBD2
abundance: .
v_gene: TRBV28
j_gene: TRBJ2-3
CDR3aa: CASGSGLVTDTQYF
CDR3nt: TGTGCCAGCGGGAGCGGACTAGTGACAGATACGCAGTATTTT

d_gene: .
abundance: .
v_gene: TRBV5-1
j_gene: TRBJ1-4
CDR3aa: CASSPQGRGEKLFF
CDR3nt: TGCGCCAGCAGCCCTCAGGGTAGGGGTGAAAAACTGTTTTTT

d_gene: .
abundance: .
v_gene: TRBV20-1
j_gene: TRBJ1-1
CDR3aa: CSAWMNTEAFF
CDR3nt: TGCAGTGCTTGGATGAACACTGAAGCTTTCTTT

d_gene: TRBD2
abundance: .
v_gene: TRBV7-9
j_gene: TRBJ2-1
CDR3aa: CASSLVAGLEQFF
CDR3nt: TGTGCCAGCAGCTTGGTAGCGGGGCTTGAGCAGTTCTTC

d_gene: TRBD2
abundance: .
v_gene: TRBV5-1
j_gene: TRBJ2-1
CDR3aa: CASSPKVSGRAGNEQFF
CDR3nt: TGCGCCAGCAGCCCCAAAGTGAGCGGGAGGGCCGGTAATGAGCAGTTCTTC

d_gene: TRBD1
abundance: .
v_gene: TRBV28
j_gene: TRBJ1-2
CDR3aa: CASSSAGTGVRGYTF
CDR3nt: TGTGCCAGCAGTTCCGCCGGGACAGGGGTACGTGGCTACACCTTC

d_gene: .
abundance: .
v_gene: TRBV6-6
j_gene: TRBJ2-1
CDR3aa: CASSYAREQLFF
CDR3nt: TGTGCCAGCAGTTACGCTCGTGAACAACTGTTCTTC

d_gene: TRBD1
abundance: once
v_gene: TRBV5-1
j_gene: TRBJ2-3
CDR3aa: CASSFQTGTTDTQYF
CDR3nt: TGCGCCAGCAGCTTTCAGACAGGGACAACAGATACGCAGTATTTT

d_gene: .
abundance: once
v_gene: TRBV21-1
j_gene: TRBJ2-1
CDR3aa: CANTGTRVSNEQFF
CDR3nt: TGTGCCAACACCGGGACTCGAGTATCCAATGAGCAGTTCTTC

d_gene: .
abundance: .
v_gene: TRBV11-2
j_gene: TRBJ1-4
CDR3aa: CASSKGYRAEKLFF
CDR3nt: TGTGCCAGCAGCAAGGGGTACAGAGCGGAAAAACTGTTTTTT

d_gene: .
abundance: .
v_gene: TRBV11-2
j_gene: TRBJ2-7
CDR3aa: CASSLDRGVGEQYF
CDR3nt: TGTGCCAGCAGCTTAGACAGGGGAGTCGGCGAGCAGTACTTC

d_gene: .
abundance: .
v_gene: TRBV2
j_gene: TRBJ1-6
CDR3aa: CASSRQGDNSPLHF
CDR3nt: TGTGCCAGCAGTCGCCAGGGAGATAATTCACCCCTCCACTTT

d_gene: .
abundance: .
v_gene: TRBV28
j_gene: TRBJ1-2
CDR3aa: CASSLGPRVYGYTF
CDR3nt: TGTGCCAGCAGTTTGGGGCCGAGGGTGTATGGCTACACCTTC

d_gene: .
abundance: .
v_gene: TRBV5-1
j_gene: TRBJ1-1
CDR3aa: CASSLFGGETEAFF
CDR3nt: TGCGCCAGCAGCTTGTTTGGGGGCGAGACTGAAGCTTTCTTT

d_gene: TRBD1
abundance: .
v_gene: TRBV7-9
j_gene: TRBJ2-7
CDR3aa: CASSLRDRSEQYF
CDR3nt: TGTGCCAGCAGCTTAAGGGACAGAAGCGAGCAGTACTTC

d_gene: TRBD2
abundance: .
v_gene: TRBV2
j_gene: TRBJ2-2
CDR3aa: CASSDERGGLAGELFF
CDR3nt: TGTGCCAGCAGTGACGAGCGGGGGGGCCTGGCAGGGGAGCTGTTTTTT

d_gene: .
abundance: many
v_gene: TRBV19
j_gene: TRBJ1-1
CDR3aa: CASTLRTNTEAFF
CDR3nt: TGTGCCAGTACCTTGAGGACCAACACTGAAGCTTTCTTT

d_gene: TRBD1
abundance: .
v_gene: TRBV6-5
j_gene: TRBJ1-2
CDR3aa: CASTRTGKSGGYTF
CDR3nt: TGTGCCAGCACCCGGACAGGGAAATCGGGTGGCTACACCTTC

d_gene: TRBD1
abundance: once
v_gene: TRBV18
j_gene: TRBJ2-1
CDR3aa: CASSPVHSGTGGRRNEQFF
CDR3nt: TGTGCCAGCTCACCAGTACATTCCGGGACAGGGGGCAGGCGCAATGAGCAGTTCTTC

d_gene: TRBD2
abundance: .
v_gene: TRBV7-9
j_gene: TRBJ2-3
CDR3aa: CASSLRPSGTSTDTQYF
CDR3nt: TGTGCCAGCAGCTTACGGCCTAGCGGGACTAGCACAGATACGCAGTATTTT

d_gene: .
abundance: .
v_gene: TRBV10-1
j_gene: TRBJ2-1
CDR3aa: CASSPHGGLEQFF
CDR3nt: TGCGCCAGCAGCCCTCACGGAGGACTTGAGCAGTTCTTC

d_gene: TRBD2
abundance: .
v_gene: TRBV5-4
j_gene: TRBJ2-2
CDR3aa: CASSFGGLAGVGGELFF
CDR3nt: TGTGCCAGCAGCTTCGGCGGACTAGCGGGAGTGGGCGGGGAGCTGTTTTTT

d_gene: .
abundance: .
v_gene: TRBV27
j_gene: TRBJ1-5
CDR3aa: CASSYRGLGNQPQHF
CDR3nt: TGTGCCAGCAGTTACAGAGGGCTTGGGAATCAGCCCCAGCATTTT

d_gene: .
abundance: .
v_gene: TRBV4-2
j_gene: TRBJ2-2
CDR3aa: CASSQARALTYTGELFF
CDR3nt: TGTGCCAGCAGCCAAGCCCGGGCCCTGACATACACCGGGGAGCTGTTTTTT

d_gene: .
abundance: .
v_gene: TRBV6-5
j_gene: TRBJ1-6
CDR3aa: CASGPVTYSPLHF
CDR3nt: TGTGCCAGCGGACCGGTAACCTATTCACCCCTCCACTTT

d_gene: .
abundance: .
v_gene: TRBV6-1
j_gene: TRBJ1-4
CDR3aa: CASSDTWPNEKLFF
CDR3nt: TGTGCCAGCAGCGATACATGGCCTAATGAAAAACTGTTTTTT

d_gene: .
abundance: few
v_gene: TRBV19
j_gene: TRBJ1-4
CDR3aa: CASSIEGGRTNEKLFF
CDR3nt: TGTGCCAGTAGTATAGAGGGCGGCAGAACTAATGAAAAACTGTTTTTT

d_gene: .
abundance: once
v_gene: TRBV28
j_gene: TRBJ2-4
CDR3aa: CASQGLPGAGYF
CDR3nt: TGTGCCAGTCAGGGGTTACCCGGAGCGGGGTATTTC

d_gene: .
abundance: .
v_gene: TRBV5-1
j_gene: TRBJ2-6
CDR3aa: CASSLSGHSSGANVLTF
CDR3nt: TGCGCCAGCAGCTTATCGGGACACAGCTCTGGGGCCAACGTCCTGACTTTC

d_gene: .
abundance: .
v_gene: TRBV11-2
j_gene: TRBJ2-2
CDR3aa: CASSLNHLGELFF
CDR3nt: TGTGCCAGCAGCTTAAATCACCTCGGGGAGCTGTTTTTT